What follows are 21 T cell receptor beta chains derived from one specimen sequenced in a study of graft-versus-host responses after intestinal transplantation. Profiled with immunoSEQ multiplex PCR; TCRdb holds only in-frame clones, not every one. This sample carries about 21,000 clones, 55% to 65% of them seen once, and the ten largest clones take 1%. Here the sequenced sample was alloreactive CD4+ T cells from a mixed lymphocyte reaction culture, taken before intestinal transplant. As to subset: CFSE-low proliferating T cells sorted from roughly six-day pre-transplant mixed lymphocyte reaction (GvH or HvG direction). The origin of the receptors is a human patient who received an intestinal transplant.

The V gene is TRBV7-2, the J gene TRBJ1-3; TRBD1 matches at 7 bases. CDR1 and CDR2 (germline): SGHTA, FQGNSA. The CDR3 contains 17 residues. The ends lost 1 base at V and 2 bases at J; junction bases unmatched: 8. The CDR3 spells CASSLGAGDRAGNTIYF. CDR3 in DNA: TGTGCCAGCAGCTTAGGAGCTGGCGACAGGGCTGGAAACACCATATATTTT.

This chain connects TRBV27 to TRBJ1-2; 8 bases map to TRBD1. CDR1 MNHEY and CDR2 SMNVEV come from the germline V gene (reference sequence). The CDR3 is made up of 15 amino acids. V trimming: 7 bases; J trimming: 4 bases; junction bases outside the gene matches: 11. The CDR3 sequence is CASTLNRGASYGYTF. In DNA form, the CDR3 reads TGTGCCAGCACCCTTAACAGGGGGGCCTCCTATGGCTACACCTTC.

This rearrangement joins TRBV29-1 to TRBJ1-1; no clear D gene. The ends were cut back, 3 bases at V and 0 bases at J, with 14 bases in the middle. Germline V gives CDR1 SQVTM, CDR2 ANQGSEA. The CDR3 extends over 15 amino acids. The CDR3 coding sequence is TGCAGCGTTGAGCGGGCAGCCACTATGAACACTGAAGCTTTCTTT. This encodes CSVERAATMNTEAFF.

The chain recombines TRBV19 with TRBJ2-2; D gene unclear. This CDR3 is built from 16 residues. Germline-derived CDR1 and CDR2 are LNHDA and SQIVND (reference sequence). Trimming removed 2 bases from V and 8 bases from J, with 18 bases in between. The CDR3, as DNA: TGTGCCAGTAGTATACGTTTCGCGGTGTTGGAAGGGGAGCTGTTTTTT. As protein: CASSIRFAVLEGELFF.

This clone has a handful of counts. This chain connects TRBV18 to TRBJ2-3; 7 nucleotides line up with TRBD1. This CDR3 has 14 residues. From germline, CDR1 is KGHSH and CDR2 LQKENI. With 2 bases clipped from V and 3 bases from J, the junction kept 2 bases outside the gene matches. The CDR3 spells CASSPNRGTDTQYF. As DNA, the CDR3 is TGTGCCAGCTCACCAAACAGGGGTACAGATACGCAGTATTTT.

The rearrangement uses TRBV10-3 and TRBJ1-2; D unresolved. The length of the CDR3 is 15 residues. Trimming stripped 0 bases from V and 0 bases from J, with 8 bases between. Germline V gene data show CDR1 as ENHRY and CDR2 as SYGVKD. This CDR3 is CAISESTKANYGYTF. The DNA of the CDR3 is TGTGCCATCAGTGAGTCCACAAAAGCTAACTATGGCTACACCTTC.

The chain employs TRBV11-2 and TRBJ2-2, with TRBD1 identical over 8 bases. The CDR3 spans 16 residues. Trimming at V came to 5 bases and at J to 3 bases, leaving 8 bases not matched to a gene. Germline assignment: CDR1 SGHAT and CDR2 FQNNGV. The CDR3 loop reads CASSNRRDRYTGELFF. The CDR3 nucleotides are TGTGCCAGCAGCAACCGTCGGGACAGGTACACCGGGGAGCTGTTTTTT.

CDR3 sequence reads: CASSAPGLAGDEQFF. The DNA of the CDR3 is TGTGCCAGCAGCGCTCCGGGACTAGCGGGAGATGAGCAGTTCTTC. The chain is built from TRBV7-2 and TRBJ2-1; TRBD2 agrees at 14 bases. The CDR3 extends over 15 amino acids. The junction had 5 bases not matched to a gene; V was cut back by 5 bases and J by 8 bases. The V gene's germline CDR1 is SGHTA and CDR2 FQGNSA.

This clone has more than one count but fewer than ten. The genes are TRBV10-3 and TRBJ1-1; D ambiguous. V was cut by 5 bases and J by 1 base, with 11 bases left in between. The CDR3 sequence is 14 residues long. Germline assignment: CDR1 ENHRY and CDR2 SYGVKD. This CDR3 is CAISLGRENTEAFF. As DNA, the CDR3 is TGTGCCATCAGTTTAGGACGGGAGAACACTGAAGCTTTCTTT.

This clone appeared a few times. The rearrangement links TRBV6-5 to TRBJ2-5; the D gene is possibly TRBD2 (5 bases). Deletions cut 7 bases from V and 5 bases from J, with 14 bases between. This CDR3 spans 13 amino acids. Germline values: CDR1 MNHEY, CDR2 SVGAGI. The CDR3 bases are TGTGCCAGCACCCCCTCCGGGGTGGAGACCCAGTACTTC. Translating gives CASTPSGVETQYF.

This chain links TRBV4-1 with TRBJ2-7, with 14 bases lining up with TRBD2. V gave up 1 base and J gave up 4 bases; unmatched junction bases: 3. The germline CDR1 and CDR2 sequences are MGHRA and YSYEKL. The CDR3 has 16 amino acids. The CDR3 region has the DNA TGCGCCAGCAGCCAAGCTGGGACTAGCGGGAGTTACGAGCAGTACTTC. Amino acids: CASSQAGTSGSYEQYF.

V usage is TRBV10-1 and J usage is TRBJ2-4; 7 positions match TRBD1. J lost 1 base, V lost 4 bases, and 1 base had no gene match. The CDR3 length is 14 residues. Per germline, CDR1 WNHNN and CDR2 SYGVQD (reference sequence). The CDR3 protein is CASSVDRAKNIQYF. DNA for the CDR3: TGCGCCAGCAGTGTGGACAGGGCCAAAAACATTCAGTACTTC.

The chain carries TRBV19 and TRBJ2-7; TRBD1 matches at 7 bases. V gave up 5 bases and J gave up 3 bases; unmatched junction bases: 4. Germline values: CDR1 LNHDA, CDR2 SQIVND (reference sequence). The CDR3 has 13 residues. CDR3 bases: TGTGCCAGTAGTGTACGGGACAGCTACGAGCAGTACTTC. This encodes CASSVRDSYEQYF.

V usage is TRBV15 and J usage is TRBJ2-1; 7 positions agree with TRBD1. The CDR3 totals 14 residues. In germline, CDR1 is LNHNV, CDR2 YYDKDF (reference sequence). The V and J ends lost 2 bases and 2 bases, in that order; junction bases with no gene match: 0. CDR3 bases: TGTGCCACCAGCAGACAGGGGGCCTACAATGAGCAGTTCTTC. It yields the protein CATSRQGAYNEQFF.

This chain connects TRBV18 to TRBJ1-2; the D gene is possibly TRBD1 (6 bases). V was pared by 8 bases and J by 4 bases, with 20 bases between. The V gene's germline CDR1 is KGHSH and CDR2 LQKENI. CDR3 length: 15 residues. CDR3 DNA: TGTGCCAGCACCGCACACCCTGGGGGGGCCTATGGCTACACCTTC. It is translated as CASTAHPGGAYGYTF.

The J gene is TRBJ2-3, the V gene TRBV27; the D gene is possibly TRBD2 (6 bases). V dropped 5 bases and J dropped 3 bases, with 12 bases sitting between them. Per germline, CDR1 MNHEY and CDR2 SMNVEV (reference sequence). The CDR3 consists of 14 residues. CDR3 nucleotides: TGTGCCAGCAGTCCCCACCGGGGGACAGATACGCAGTATTTT. The encoded protein is CASSPHRGTDTQYF.

The rearrangement joins TRBV10-1 to TRBJ1-1; D is unresolved. Trimming left V 5 bases short and J 0 bases short, with 7 bases between. This CDR3 is built from 13 residues. From germline, CDR1 is WNHNN and CDR2 SYGVQD (reference sequence). The CDR3: CASSSGMNTEAFF. CDR3 coding DNA: TGCGCCAGCAGTAGCGGTATGAACACTGAAGCTTTCTTT.

The chain is built from TRBV28 and TRBJ1-6, with 8 bases matching TRBD1. The CDR3 has 15 amino acids. J gave up 9 bases and V 6 bases, and 10 bases lay outside the gene matches. Germline V CDR1 and CDR2: MDHEN, SYDVKM. CDR3 loop: CASRPRTGRGSPLHF. CDR3 DNA sequence: TGTGCCAGCAGACCAAGGACAGGGCGGGGTTCACCCCTCCACTTT.

This clone has only a few counts. This chain connects TRBV5-1 to TRBJ2-2; no firm D call. V was cut by 0 bases and J by 1 base, with 4 bases left in between. This CDR3 contains 14 residues. CDR1 and CDR2 from the germline V gene are SGHRS and YFSETQ. CDR3 nucleotides: TGCGCCAGCAGCTTGGCCAGGAACACCGGGGAGCTGTTTTTT. Its translation is CASSLARNTGELFF.

This clone was seen only a few times. This chain connects TRBV6-5 to TRBJ1-5; 8 bases line up with TRBD1. The CDR3 is 15 amino acids. Germline loops: CDR1 MNHEY, CDR2 SVGAGI. Trimming took 6 bases from V and 0 from J; bases not matched to a gene: 4. The CDR3 sequence: CASRRQGYSNQPQHF. The CDR3 DNA reads TGTGCCAGCAGGCGACAGGGGTATAGCAATCAGCCCCAGCATTTT.

The chain has TRBV11-2 and TRBJ2-3, with 7 bases fitting TRBD1. V was pared by 5 bases and J by 2 bases, with 10 bases of the junction left unmatched. In germline, CDR1 is SGHAT, CDR2 FQNNGV. This CDR3 is built from 16 residues. The CDR3: CASSRRDSFLTDTQYF. Here the CDR3 DNA reads TGTGCCAGCAGCCGCCGGGACAGCTTTCTCACAGATACGCAGTATTTT.